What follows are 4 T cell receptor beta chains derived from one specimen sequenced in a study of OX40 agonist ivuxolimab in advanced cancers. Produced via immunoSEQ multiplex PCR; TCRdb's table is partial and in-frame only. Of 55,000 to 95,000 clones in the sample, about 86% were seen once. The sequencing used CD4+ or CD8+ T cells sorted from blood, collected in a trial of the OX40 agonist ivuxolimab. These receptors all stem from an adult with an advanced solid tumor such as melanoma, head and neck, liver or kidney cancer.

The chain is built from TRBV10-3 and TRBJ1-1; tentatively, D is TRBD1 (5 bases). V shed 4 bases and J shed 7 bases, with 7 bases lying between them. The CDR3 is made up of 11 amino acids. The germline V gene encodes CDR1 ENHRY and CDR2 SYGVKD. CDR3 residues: CAISGQYEAFF. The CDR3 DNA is TGTGCCATCAGTGGACAGTATGAAGCTTTCTTT.

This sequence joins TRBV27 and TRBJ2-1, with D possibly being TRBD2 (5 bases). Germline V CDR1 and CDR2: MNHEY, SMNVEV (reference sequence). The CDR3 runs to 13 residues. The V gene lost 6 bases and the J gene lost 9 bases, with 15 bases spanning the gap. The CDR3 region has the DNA TGTGCCAGCAGACGGCTAGCTCCTCCTGAGCAGTTCTTC. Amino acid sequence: CASRRLAPPEQFF.

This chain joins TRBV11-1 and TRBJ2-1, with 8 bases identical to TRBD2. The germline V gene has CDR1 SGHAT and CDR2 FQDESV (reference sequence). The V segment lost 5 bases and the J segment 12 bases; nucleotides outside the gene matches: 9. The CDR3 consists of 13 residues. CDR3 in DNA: TGTGCCAGCAGCCCTTTTTCGAGCGGGGGGCAGTTCTTC. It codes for CASSPFSSGGQFF.

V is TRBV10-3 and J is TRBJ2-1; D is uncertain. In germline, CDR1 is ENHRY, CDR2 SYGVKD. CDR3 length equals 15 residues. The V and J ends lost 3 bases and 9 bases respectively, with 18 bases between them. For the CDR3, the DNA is TGTGCCATCAGTGAAACCTTGGCCCAGACGGCTGAGCAGTTCTTC. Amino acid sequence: CAISETLAQTAEQFF.